This T cell receptor (beta chain) is drawn from a study of T cell clonotyping in hematopoietic cell transplantation. This clone turned up a few times. The target antigen is unknown. The CDR3 has 14 residues. CDR1 is MDHEN, CDR2 SYDVKM, per germline. V was cut by 4 bases and J by 7 bases, with 13 bases left in between. This table comes from immunoSEQ multiplex PCR, and its TCRdb copy is limited to in-frame clones, with some not included. The table lists approximately 5,400 clones, around 76% of them singletons. Study-wide points: Recipient TCR diversity dropped after transplant; expanded clonotypes rose from day 30 to 180. No sorting was done, leaving CD4 and CD8 contributions mixed.

The source of this sequence is a male patient between 60 and 69 years old who had an allogeneic stem cell transplant, so T cells may come from the graft donor. Some clones in this sample may be carry-over from other donors' samples. The chain carries TRBV28 and TRBJ1-4, with a possible D match to TRBD1 (6 bases). Source: peripheral blood mononuclear cells, taken 100 days after allogeneic stem cell transplant. Written as DNA, the CDR3 is TGTGCCAGCAGTTCAGGGGACCGGCTTGAAAAACTGTTTTTT. It translates to CASSSGDRLEKLFF. The variable domain in full, with the rest retrieved from reference TRBV28 and TRBJ1-4, is DVKVTQSSRYLVKRTGEKVFLECVQDMDHENMFWYRQDPGLGLRLIYFSYDVKMKEKGDIPEGYSVSREKKERFSLILESASTNQTSMYLCASSSGDRLEKLFFGSGTQLSVL.